The entry that follows covers one T cell receptor (beta chain) sequence. This sample is part of a study of glioma-infiltrating T cells after dendritic cell vaccination. The primer mix had 60 V beta and 13 J beta primers. Repertoires were generated with immunoSEQ multiplex PCR, while TCRdb's copy carries only in-frame clones and drops some. Of approximately 84,000 clones listed, just over 85% are singletons. The CDR3 is made up of 16 amino acids. The V end was cut by 6 bases, the J end by 4 bases, with 19 bases between. Germline V gives CDR1 LGHNA, CDR2 YSLEER. The sequences come from blood, collected before dendritic cell vaccination. V is TRBV4-3 and J is TRBJ2-1; the D gene is possibly TRBD1 (6 bases). The receptor was isolated from a human donor with glioblastoma. CDR3 DNA sequence: TGCGCCAGCAGTCCCTCGGAGACAGGAGCGTACAATGAGCAGTTCTTC. Its protein is CASSPSETGAYNEQFF.